These 10 T cell receptor beta chains came from one sample sequenced in a study of blood T cell repertoires in COVID-19. Sequencing was performed with immunoSEQ multiplex PCR; in TCRdb, only in-frame clones are kept and a portion is missing. The sample includes approximately 400,000 clones, approximately 89% of them seen just once. Source material: peripheral blood. These receptors were obtained from a woman in her forties or fifties with COVID-19, enrolled during active disease.

V and J are TRBV28 and TRBJ1-5; D might be TRBD1 (6 bases). The CDR3 sequence is 14 residues long. The V gene lost 4 bases and the J gene lost 4 bases, with 11 bases spanning the gap. CDR1 is MDHEN and CDR2 is SYDVKM in the germline V gene. As DNA, the CDR3 is TGTGCCAGCAGTTCGAGGGGGGGGAATCAGCCCCAGCATTTT. It yields the protein CASSSRGGNQPQHF.

This clone has a single count. CDR3 DNA: TGTGCCAGCAGTCCTCGGGGGGGAGCCACTGAAGCTTTCTTT. Translating it yields CASSPRGGATEAFF. The chain links TRBV25-1 to TRBJ1-1; TRBD1 might be the D (5 bases). This CDR3 is 14 amino acids long. In germline, CDR1 is MGHDK, CDR2 SYGVNS. Trimming removed 5 bases from V and 4 bases from J, with 14 bases in between.

V and J are TRBV6-5 and TRBJ2-7, with TRBD1 matching over 7 bases. CDR1 is MNHEY and CDR2 is SVGAGI in the germline V gene. CDR3 length: 12 amino acids. The V segment lost 6 bases and the J segment 5 bases; nucleotides outside the gene matches: 4. The DNA of the CDR3 is TGTGCCAGCAGGACAGGGCCCAACGAGCAGTACTTC. Its protein product is CASRTGPNEQYF.

The V call is TRBV10-1, the J call TRBJ2-1; D perhaps matches TRBD1 (5 bases). V lost 3 bases and J 6 bases, leaving 12 bases between the germline ends. Germline V gene data show CDR1 as WNHNN and CDR2 as SYGVQD (reference sequence). The CDR3 runs 14 residues. CDR3 in amino acids: CASSEAGQLNEQFF. As DNA, the CDR3 is TGCGCCAGCAGTGAAGCAGGGCAGCTCAATGAGCAGTTCTTC.

The chain uses TRBV5-8 and TRBJ2-5, with 7 bases matching TRBD1. CDR3 length: 13 residues. Germline CDR1 and CDR2: SGHTS and YDEGEE. Trimming at V came to 5 bases and at J to 2 bases, leaving 3 bases not matched to a gene. The CDR3 sequence is CASSPDRQETQYF. The CDR3 nucleotides are TGTGCCAGCAGTCCGGACAGGCAAGAGACCCAGTACTTC.

This sequence joins TRBV2 and TRBJ2-4, with D maybe TRBD2 (7 bases). Trimming shortened V by 4 bases and J by 7 bases, and 11 bases separated the two germline ends. The germline CDR1 and CDR2 sequences are SNHLY and FYNNEI. CDR3 length: 13 amino acids. CDR3: CASSGGGANIQYF. The CDR3 DNA reads as TGTGCCAGCAGTGGAGGGGGGGCTAACATTCAGTACTTC. The entire variable domain, with the rest obtained from reference TRBV2 and TRBJ2-4, is as follows: EPEVTQTPSHQVTQMGQEVILRCVPISNHLYFYWYRQILGQKVEFLVSFYNNEISEKSEIFDDQFSVERPDGSNFTLKIRSTKLEDSAMYFCASSGGGANIQYFGAGTRLSVL.

This chain uses TRBV29-1 with TRBJ1-2; the D is unclear. There are 12 residues in the CDR3. Germline CDR1 reads SQVTM; CDR2 reads ANQGSEA. The germline V and J ends were trimmed by 3 bases and 7 bases, with 12 bases remaining between them. The CDR3 is CSVDARPFGYTF. CDR3 nucleotide sequence: TGCAGCGTTGACGCCAGGCCCTTTGGCTACACCTTC.

This chain joins TRBV4-2 and TRBJ2-1, with 7 bases matching TRBD2. The CDR3 extends over 15 amino acids. Germline CDR1 is LGHNA and CDR2 is YNFKEQ. J gave up 9 bases and V 2 bases, and 10 bases lay outside the gene matches. The CDR3 region has the DNA TGTGCCAGCAGCCAACGGGACTACAAACCCGGTGAGCAGTTCTTC. Residues: CASSQRDYKPGEQFF.

This sequence joins TRBV6-1 and TRBJ1-5, with D hard to call. V gave up 3 bases and J gave up 5 bases, with 11 bases separating them. The CDR3 totals 14 residues. The germline gives CDR1 MNHNS, CDR2 SASEGT. CDR3: CASSDVTGHQPQHF. CDR3 nucleotide sequence: TGTGCCAGCAGTGATGTGACGGGTCATCAGCCCCAGCATTTT.

V and J are TRBV18 and TRBJ1-1, with D possibly being TRBD1 (6 bases). Germline CDR1 and CDR2: KGHSH and LQKENI. This CDR3 region has 14 residues. With 5 bases removed from V and 3 bases from J, the gap between germline ends came to 13 bases. The CDR3 region is CASSWGRGYTEAFF. The CDR3 DNA reads as TGTGCCAGCTCATGGGGCAGGGGATACACTGAAGCTTTCTTT.